The text below deals with one T cell receptor beta chain. Its target is not known. These data are taken from a study of T cell clones after liver transplantation. Study overall: Post-transplant blood was tracked for graft-donor-reactive T cell clones identified in a pre-transplant mixed lymphocyte reaction. Timepoints were pre-transplant, pre-withdrawal, and after withdrawal was completed or failed.

Clones were sequenced by immunoSEQ multiplex PCR, and TCRdb holds only the in-frame ones, with some missing. The sample lists tens of thousands of clones, approximately 70% seen once, with about 3% in the top ten. Unstimulated PBMCs were sorted into CD3+CD4+ and CD3+CD8+ populations. J gave up 4 bases and V 4 bases, and 2 bases lay outside the gene matches. The CDR3 spans 12 residues. Germline V CDR1 and CDR2: SQVTM, ANQGSEA. Findings and limits, study-wide: In a couple of subjects, few donor cells limited the measurable donor-reactive repertoire.

The TCR originated in a human patient who received a liver transplant. These T cells may partly come from the graft donor. Sequences were derived from CD4+ T cells from blood, sampled at the roughly 15-month timepoint. This chain links TRBV29-1 with TRBJ2-3, with TRBD1 matching over 7 bases. The CDR3 protein is CSVGQGADTQYF. DNA for the CDR3: TGCAGCGTTGGACAGGGAGCAGATACGCAGTATTTT.